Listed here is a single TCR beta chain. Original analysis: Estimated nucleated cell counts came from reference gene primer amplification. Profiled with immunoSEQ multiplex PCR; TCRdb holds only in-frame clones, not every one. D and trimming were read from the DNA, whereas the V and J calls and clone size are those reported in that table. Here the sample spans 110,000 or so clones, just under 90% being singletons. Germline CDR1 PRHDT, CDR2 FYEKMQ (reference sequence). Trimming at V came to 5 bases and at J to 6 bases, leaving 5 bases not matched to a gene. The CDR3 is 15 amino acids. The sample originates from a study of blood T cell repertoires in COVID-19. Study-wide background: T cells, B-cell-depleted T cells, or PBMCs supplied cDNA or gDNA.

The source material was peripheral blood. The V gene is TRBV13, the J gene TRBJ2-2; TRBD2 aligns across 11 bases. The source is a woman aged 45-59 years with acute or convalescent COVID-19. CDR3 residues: CASSLLAGESGELFF. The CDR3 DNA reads TGTGCCAGCAGCCTACTAGCGGGAGAGTCCGGGGAGCTGTTTTTT. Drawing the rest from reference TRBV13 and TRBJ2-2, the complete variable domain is AAGVIQSPRHLIKEKRETATLKCYPIPRHDTVYWYQQGPGQDPQFLISFYEKMQSDKGSIPDRFSAQQFSDYHSELNMSSLELGDSALYFCASSLLAGESGELFFGEGSRLTVL.